In this sample, the clone carrying this T cell receptor (beta chain) turned up many times. What it binds is unknown. These data originate in a study of T cells in Graves' hyperthyroidism and ophthalmopathy. General observations from the study: Blood held most thyroid clonotypes expanded above 0.001 frequency.

CDR3 length: 15 residues. The trim removed 5 bases at V and 5 bases at J, leaving 7 bases unmatched. Germline CDR1 SGHAT, CDR2 FQNNGV. TCR beta CDR3 region amplification was performed from RNA transcripts. Carried out on the TCR CDR3, a first-round RT-PCR used the HTBI primer set. TCRdb reanalysed the multiplex PCR reads using MiXCR and keeps one entry per CDR3 protein. The data contain about 530,000 distinct CDR3 sequences, roughly 15% of them singletons. Exclusion followed for patients with uncontrolled infection, other autoimmune disease, pregnancy or lactation. The study based diagnoses on clinical symptoms, serum thyroxine and TRAb, thyroid ultrasound and orbital computed tomography.

The clonotype originates from a woman aged 18 to 35 with Graves' ophthalmopathy. The chain links TRBV11-2 to TRBJ2-1; 9 nucleotides line up with TRBD1. Sequenced: blood. Written as DNA, the CDR3 is TGTGCCAGCAGCCCCGGGACAGGGAGCCACAATGAGCAGTTCTTC. Protein: CASSPGTGSHNEQFF.